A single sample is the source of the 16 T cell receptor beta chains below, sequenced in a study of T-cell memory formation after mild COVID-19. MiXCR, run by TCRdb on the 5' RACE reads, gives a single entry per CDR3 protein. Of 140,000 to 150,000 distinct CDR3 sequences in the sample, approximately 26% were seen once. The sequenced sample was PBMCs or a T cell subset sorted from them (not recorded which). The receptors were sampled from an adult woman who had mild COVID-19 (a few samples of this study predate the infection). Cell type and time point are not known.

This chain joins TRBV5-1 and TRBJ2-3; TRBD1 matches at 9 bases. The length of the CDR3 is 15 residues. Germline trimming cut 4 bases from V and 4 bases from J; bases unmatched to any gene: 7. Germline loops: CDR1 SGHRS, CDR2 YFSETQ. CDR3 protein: CASSPGTGSADTQYF. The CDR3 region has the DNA TGCGCCAGCAGCCCCGGGACAGGGAGCGCAGATACGCAGTATTTT.

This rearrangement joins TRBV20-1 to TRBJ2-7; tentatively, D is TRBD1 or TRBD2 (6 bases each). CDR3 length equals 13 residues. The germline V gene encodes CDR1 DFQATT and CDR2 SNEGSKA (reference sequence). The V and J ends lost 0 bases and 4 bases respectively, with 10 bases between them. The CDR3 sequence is CSAREGGAYEQYF. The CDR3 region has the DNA TGCAGTGCTAGAGAGGGGGGCGCTTACGAGCAGTACTTC.

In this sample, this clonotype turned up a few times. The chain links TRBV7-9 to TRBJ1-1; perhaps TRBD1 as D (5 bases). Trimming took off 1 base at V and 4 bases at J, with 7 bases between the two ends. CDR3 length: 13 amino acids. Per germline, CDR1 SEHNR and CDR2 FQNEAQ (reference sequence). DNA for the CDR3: TGTGCCAGCAGCTTAGTAGGGGTCACTGAAGCTTTCTTT. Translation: CASSLVGVTEAFF.

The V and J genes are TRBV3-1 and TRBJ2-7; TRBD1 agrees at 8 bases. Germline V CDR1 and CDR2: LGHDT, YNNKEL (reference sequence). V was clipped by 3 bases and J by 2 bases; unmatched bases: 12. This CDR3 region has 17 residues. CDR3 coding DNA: TGTGCCAGCAGCCATCGGGACAGGATCTCCATGGCCTACGAGCAGTACTTC. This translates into CASSHRDRISMAYEQYF.

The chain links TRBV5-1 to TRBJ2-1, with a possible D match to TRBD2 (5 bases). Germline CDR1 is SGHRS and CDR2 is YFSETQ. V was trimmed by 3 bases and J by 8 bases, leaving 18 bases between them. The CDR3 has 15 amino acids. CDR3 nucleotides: TGCGCCAGCAGCTCCGGAACAGCGGTAGGAGATGAGCAGTTCTTC. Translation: CASSSGTAVGDEQFF.

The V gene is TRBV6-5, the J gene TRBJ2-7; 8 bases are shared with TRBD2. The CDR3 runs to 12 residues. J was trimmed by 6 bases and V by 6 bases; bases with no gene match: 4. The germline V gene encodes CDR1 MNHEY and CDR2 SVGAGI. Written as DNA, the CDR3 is TGTGCCAGCAGCCCTGCGGGGGGCGAGCAGTACTTC. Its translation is CASSPAGGEQYF.

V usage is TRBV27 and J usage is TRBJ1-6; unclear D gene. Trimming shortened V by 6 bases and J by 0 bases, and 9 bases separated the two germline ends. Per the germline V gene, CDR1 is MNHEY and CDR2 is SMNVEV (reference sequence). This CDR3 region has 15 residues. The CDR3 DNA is TGTGCCAGCAGCCACACAGACTCCTATAATTCACCCCTCCACTTT. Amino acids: CASSHTDSYNSPLHF.

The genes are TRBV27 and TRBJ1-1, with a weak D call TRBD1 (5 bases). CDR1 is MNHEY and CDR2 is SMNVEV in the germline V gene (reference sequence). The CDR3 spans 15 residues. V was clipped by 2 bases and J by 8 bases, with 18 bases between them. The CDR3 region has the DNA TGTGCCAGCAGTTTAGTTATCGGGACGACTGGGGAAGCTTTCTTT. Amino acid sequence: CASSLVIGTTGEAFF.

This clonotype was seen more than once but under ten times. CDR3 DNA: TGTGCCAGCAGCTTACTTAGCTTGTACAATGAGCAGTTCTTC. Translated, it gives CASSLLSLYNEQFF. This rearrangement joins TRBV11-3 to TRBJ2-1; no reliable D call. Between the trimmed V and J ends, which lost 2 bases and 4 bases, there was a span of 9 bases. The germline V gene has CDR1 SGHNT and CDR2 YENEEA. There are 14 residues in the CDR3.

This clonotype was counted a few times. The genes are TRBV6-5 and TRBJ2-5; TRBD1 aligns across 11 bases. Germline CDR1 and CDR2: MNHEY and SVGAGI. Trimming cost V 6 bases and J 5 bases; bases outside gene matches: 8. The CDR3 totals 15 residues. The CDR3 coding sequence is TGTGCCAGCAGGCCTCCTCGGGACAGGGGGGAGACCCAGTACTTC. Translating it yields CASRPPRDRGETQYF.

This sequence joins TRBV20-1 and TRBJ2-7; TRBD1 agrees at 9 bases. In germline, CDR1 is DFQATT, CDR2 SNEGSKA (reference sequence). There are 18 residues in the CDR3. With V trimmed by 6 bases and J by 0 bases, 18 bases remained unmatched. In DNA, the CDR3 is TGCAGTGCGCAAACCCGGGACAGGGCAACGTTGGTCTCCTACGAGCAGTACTTC. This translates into CSAQTRDRATLVSYEQYF.

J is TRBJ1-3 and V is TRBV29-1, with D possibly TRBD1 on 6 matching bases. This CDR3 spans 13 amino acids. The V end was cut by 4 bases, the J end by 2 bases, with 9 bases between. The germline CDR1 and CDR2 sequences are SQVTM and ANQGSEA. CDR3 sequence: CSVAAGAGNTIYF. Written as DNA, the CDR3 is TGCAGCGTTGCCGCAGGGGCTGGAAACACCATATATTTT.

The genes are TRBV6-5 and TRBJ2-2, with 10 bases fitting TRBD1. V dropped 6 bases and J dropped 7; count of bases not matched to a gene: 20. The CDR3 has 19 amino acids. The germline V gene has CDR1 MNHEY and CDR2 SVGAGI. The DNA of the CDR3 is TGTGCCAGCAGCACTACCGGGACAGGGGCCCTACTAACTGGCGGGGAGCTGTTTTTT. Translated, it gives CASSTTGTGALLTGGELFF.

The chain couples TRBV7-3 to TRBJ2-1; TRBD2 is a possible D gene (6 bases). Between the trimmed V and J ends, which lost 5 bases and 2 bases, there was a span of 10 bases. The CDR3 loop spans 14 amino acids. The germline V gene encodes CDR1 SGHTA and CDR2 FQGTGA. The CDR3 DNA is TGTGCCAGCAGCCCTTCGGGGGCCTACAATGAGCAGTTCTTC. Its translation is CASSPSGAYNEQFF.

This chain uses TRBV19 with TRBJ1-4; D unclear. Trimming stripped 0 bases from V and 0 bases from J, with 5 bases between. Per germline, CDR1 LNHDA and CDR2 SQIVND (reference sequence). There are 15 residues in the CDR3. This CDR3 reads CASSIDASTNEKLFF. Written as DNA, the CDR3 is TGTGCCAGTAGTATAGATGCGTCAACTAATGAAAAACTGTTTTTT.

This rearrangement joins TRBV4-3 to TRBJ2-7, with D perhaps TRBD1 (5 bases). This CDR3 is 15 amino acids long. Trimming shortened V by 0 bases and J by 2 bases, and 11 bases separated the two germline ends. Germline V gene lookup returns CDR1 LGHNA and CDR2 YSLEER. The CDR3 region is CASSQDRAPPYEQYF. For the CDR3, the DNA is TGCGCCAGCAGCCAAGACAGGGCTCCCCCCTACGAGCAGTACTTC.